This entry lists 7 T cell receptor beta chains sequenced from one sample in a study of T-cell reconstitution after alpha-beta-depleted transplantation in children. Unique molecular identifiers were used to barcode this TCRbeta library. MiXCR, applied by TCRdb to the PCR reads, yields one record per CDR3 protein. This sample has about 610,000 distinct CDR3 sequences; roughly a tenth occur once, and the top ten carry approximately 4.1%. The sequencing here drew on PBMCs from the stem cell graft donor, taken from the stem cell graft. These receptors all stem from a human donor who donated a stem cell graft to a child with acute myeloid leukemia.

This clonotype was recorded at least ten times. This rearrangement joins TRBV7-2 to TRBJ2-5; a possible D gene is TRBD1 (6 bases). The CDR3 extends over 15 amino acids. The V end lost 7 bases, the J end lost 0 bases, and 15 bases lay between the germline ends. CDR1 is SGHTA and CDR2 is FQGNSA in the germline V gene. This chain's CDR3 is CASNSGAFNQETQYF. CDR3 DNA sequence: TGTGCCAGCAATTCAGGGGCATTCAACCAAGAGACCCAGTACTTC.

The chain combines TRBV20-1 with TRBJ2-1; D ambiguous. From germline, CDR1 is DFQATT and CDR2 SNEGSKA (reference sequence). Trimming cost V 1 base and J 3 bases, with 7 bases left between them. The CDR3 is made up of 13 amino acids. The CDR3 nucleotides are TGCAGTGCTAGAGGCGTCCACTACAATGAGCAGTTCTTC. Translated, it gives CSARGVHYNEQFF.

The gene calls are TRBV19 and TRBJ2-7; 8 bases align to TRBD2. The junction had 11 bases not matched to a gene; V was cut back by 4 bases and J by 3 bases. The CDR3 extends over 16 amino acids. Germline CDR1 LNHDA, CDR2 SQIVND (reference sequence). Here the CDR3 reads CASSTPRSGRGYEQYF. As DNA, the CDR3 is TGTGCCAGTAGTACCCCCCGAAGCGGGAGAGGCTACGAGCAGTACTTC.

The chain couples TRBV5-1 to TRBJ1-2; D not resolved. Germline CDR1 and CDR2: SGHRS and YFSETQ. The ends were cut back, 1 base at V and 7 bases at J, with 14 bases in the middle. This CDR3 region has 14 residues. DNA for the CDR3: TGCGCCAGCAGCTTGTCGCGGAGCGAGATTGGCTACACCTTC. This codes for CASSLSRSEIGYTF.

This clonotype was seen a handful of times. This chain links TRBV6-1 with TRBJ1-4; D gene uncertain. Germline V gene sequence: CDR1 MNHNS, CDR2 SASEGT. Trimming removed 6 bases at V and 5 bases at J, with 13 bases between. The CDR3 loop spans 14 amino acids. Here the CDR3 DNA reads TGTGCCAGCAGCCATTTAGGAGACAATGAAAAACTGTTTTTT. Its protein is CASSHLGDNEKLFF.

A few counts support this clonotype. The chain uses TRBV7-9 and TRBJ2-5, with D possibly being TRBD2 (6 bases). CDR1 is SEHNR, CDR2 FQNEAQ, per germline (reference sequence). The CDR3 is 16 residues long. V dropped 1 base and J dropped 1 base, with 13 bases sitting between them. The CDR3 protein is CASSLGRGESQETQYF. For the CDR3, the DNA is TGTGCCAGCAGCTTAGGTCGCGGGGAGTCCCAAGAGACCCAGTACTTC.

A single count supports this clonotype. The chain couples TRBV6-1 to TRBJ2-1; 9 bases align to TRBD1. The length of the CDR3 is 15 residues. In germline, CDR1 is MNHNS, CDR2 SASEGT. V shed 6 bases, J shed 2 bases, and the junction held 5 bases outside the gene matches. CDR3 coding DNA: TGTGCCAGCAGACCTACAGGGGGCCCCTACAATGAGCAGTTCTTC. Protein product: CASRPTGGPYNEQFF.